This section outlines one T cell receptor beta chain sequence together with its context. The entry originates in a study of CD8 T cells in Susac syndrome. Germline-derived CDR1 and CDR2 are SNHLY and FYNNEI. With V trimmed by 6 bases and J by 2 bases, 7 bases remained unmatched. This CDR3 has 15 amino acids. A quantity of about 0.45 to 1 ug RNA underwent reverse transcription using random hexamers. By means of immunoSEQ multiplex PCR, TCR beta CDR3 spanning 54 Vbeta and 13 Jbeta underwent amplification. TCRdb reanalysed the immunoSEQ multiplex PCR reads using MiXCR and keeps one entry per CDR3 protein. Here the sample spans approximately 170,000 distinct CDR3 sequences, roughly 94% being singletons. The sequenced target, TCR beta, came from blood CD8+ and CD4+ T cells. The patients serving as multiple sclerosis controls were treatment-naive. They had stable or active relapsing-remitting disease and fulfilled revised McDonald criteria. TEMRA cells were FACS-enriched, while CD8+ and CD4+ T cells were negatively isolated.

Sequencing was performed on CD4+ T cells from PBMCs. This sequence was found in a human donor with multiple sclerosis. J is TRBJ1-5 and V is TRBV2, with 7 bases identical to TRBD1. CDR3: CASSLDRVGNQPQHF. CDR3 sequence (DNA): TGTGCCAGCAGCCTCGACAGGGTCGGCAATCAGCCCCAGCATTTT.